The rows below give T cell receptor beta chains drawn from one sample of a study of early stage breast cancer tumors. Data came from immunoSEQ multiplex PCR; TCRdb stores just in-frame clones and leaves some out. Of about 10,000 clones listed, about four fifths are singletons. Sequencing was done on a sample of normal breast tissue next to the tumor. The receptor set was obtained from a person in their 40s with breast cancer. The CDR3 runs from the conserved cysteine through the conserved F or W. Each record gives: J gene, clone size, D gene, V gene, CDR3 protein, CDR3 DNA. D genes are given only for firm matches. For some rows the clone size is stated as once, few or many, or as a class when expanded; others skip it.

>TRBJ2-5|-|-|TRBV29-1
CSVLGVGETQYF
TGCAGCGTGCTAGGCGTAGGAGAGACCCAGTACTTC
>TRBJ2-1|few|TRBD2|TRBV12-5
CASGLTASGRAEGNEQFF
TGTGCTAGTGGTTTGACAGCTAGCGGGAGGGCCGAAGGCAATGAGCAGTTCTTC
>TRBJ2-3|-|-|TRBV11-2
CASSLPPPLADTQYF
TGTGCCAGCAGCTTACCCCCCCCACTAGCAGATACGCAGTATTTT
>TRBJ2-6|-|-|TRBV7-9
CASSSSPGVNSGANVLTF
TGTGCCAGCAGTAGTAGTCCAGGTGTGAACTCTGGGGCCAACGTCCTGACTTTC
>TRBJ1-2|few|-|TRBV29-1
CSVERGTNYGYTF
TGCAGCGTTGAGAGGGGGACAAACTATGGCTACACCTTC
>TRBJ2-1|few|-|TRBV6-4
CASSLEGSYNEQFF
TGTGCCAGCAGTTTAGAGGGCTCCTACAATGAGCAGTTCTTC
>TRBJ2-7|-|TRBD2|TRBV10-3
CAIRNGTSVLSSYEQYF
TGTGCCATCAGAAACGGGACTAGCGTTTTAAGCTCCTACGAGCAGTACTTC
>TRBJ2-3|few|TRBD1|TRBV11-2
CASSLARLGQGVDTQYF
TGTGCCAGCAGCTTGGCCCGGCTGGGTCAGGGGGTCGATACGCAGTATTTT
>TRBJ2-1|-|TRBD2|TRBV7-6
CASSLKAGGQNEQFF
TGTGCCAGCAGCTTAAAAGCGGGAGGGCAGAATGAGCAGTTCTTC
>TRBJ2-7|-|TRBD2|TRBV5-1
CASSLDRAGGEQYF
TGCGCCAGCAGCTTGGATCGGGCGGGAGGCGAGCAGTACTTC
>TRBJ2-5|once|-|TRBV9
CASSVGTEETQYF
TGTGCCAGCAGCGTAGGGACAGAAGAGACCCAGTACTTC
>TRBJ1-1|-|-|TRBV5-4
CASSLERGEGEAFF
TGTGCCAGCAGCTTGGAGCGGGGGGAAGGCGAAGCTTTCTTT
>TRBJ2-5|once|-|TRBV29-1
CSVGGGQETQYF
TGCAGCGTGGGAGGCGGCCAAGAGACCCAGTACTTC
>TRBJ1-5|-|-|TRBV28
CASSFGTQPQHF
TGTGCCAGCAGTTTCGGGACTCAGCCCCAGCATTTT